This TCR beta chain originates from a study of CD8 T cells in ankylosing spondylitis. TCRdb reprocessed the 5' RACE reads via MiXCR and lists one record per CDR3 protein. Of 25,000 to 35,000 distinct CDR3 sequences in the sample, 12% to 15% are singletons; the top ten hold 30% to 40%. The trim removed 4 bases at V and 1 base at J, leaving 3 bases unmatched. The germline V gene encodes CDR1 SQVTM and CDR2 ANQGSEA. The CDR3 runs to 14 residues. As regards this clonotype: Its antigen is unidentified.

Study-level findings and limits: From matched ankylosing spondylitis synovial fluid, disease-linked clones were reportedly recovered at significantly enriched levels. Apparently characteristic of ankylosing spondylitis blood was a TCR beta motif (eight highly homologous variants).

This rearrangement joins TRBV29-1 to TRBJ2-3, with 9 bases aligning to TRBD2. Sequenced input: blood. The TCR comes from a male donor with ankylosing spondylitis or in good health (not recorded which). The CDR3 protein is CSVGVAGGTDTQYF. The CDR3 region has the DNA TGCAGCGTTGGTGTAGCGGGGGGCACAGATACGCAGTATTTT.